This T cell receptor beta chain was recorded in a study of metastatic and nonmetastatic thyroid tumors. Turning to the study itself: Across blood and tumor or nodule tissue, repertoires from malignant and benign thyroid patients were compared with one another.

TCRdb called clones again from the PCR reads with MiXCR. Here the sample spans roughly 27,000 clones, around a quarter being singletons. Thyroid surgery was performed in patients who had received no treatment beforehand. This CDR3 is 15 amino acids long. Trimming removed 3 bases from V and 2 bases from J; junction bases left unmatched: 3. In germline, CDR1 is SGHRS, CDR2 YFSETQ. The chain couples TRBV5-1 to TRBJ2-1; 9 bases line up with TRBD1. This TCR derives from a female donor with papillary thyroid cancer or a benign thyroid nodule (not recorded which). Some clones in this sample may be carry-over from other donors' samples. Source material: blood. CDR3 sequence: CASSSGQGAYNEQFF. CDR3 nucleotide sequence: TGCGCCAGCAGCTCGGGACAGGGCGCCTACAATGAGCAGTTCTTC.